The present entry profiles one T cell receptor beta chain with its context. The antigen is not known. The source of the sample is a study of blood T cells in healthy people across ages. Study outcomes and limitations: Unknown donor CMV status possibly confounded expanded clonotype changes. Observed TCR beta diversity showed a strong correlation with the percentage of naive T cells as measured by flow cytometry. Roughly linear declines in TCR beta diversity per million T cells occurred with age.

A J-beta primer mix and a sample-barcoded 5' primer were used in a second PCR of roughly 7 to 12 cycles. TCRdb used MiXCR to reprocess the 5' RACE reads, holding one entry per CDR3 protein. The sample records about 1,400,000 distinct CDR3 sequences, around 59% being singletons. Germline CDR1 reads ENHRY; CDR2 reads SYGVKD. The CDR3 contains 11 residues. V was cut by 8 bases and J by 5 bases, with 7 bases left in between. A minimum of 6 million PBMCs was isolated per sample. The chain uses TRBV10-3 and TRBJ1-5; D uncertain. The sequencing input was blood. This TCR came from a man aged 18-30 years in good health. The CDR3 loop reads CAIATDQPQHF. In DNA, the CDR3 is TGTGCCATCGCGACGGATCAGCCCCAGCATTTT.